These 16 T cell receptor beta chains were all obtained from the same sample, sequenced in a study of HIV-infected patients and healthy controls. Alpha and beta constant-region primers primed reverse transcription of around 500 ng RNA. Separate chain-specific third strand synthesis with multiplexing indices produced the alpha and beta libraries. TCRdb ran MiXCR on the 5' RACE reads and lists one entry per CDR3 protein. The sample includes several thousand distinct CDR3 sequences, 8% to 10% of them seen just once. Roughly three months, about 14 weeks, into antiretroviral therapy, follow-up blood was collected. Whole blood was used without fractionation, so all unsorted peripheral T cells were included. This specimen consisted of blood, obtained during antiretroviral therapy. These TCRs come from an adult with HIV infection.

This clonotype occurred many times. The chain carries TRBV4-1 and TRBJ1-2; D gene uncertain. Per the germline V gene, CDR1 is MGHRA and CDR2 is YSYEKL. CDR3 length: 15 residues. With 0 bases removed from V and 3 bases from J, the gap between germline ends came to 11 bases. The CDR3 nucleotides read TGCGCCAGCAGCCAAGATCGGGGAAGCGACTATGGCTACACCTTC. Its protein is CASSQDRGSDYGYTF.

By share, this clonotype ranks as medium-sized. This sequence joins TRBV3-1 and TRBJ2-3, with 7 bases fitting TRBD1. The trim removed 3 bases at V and 1 base at J, leaving 4 bases unmatched. CDR1 and CDR2 (germline): LGHDT, YNNKEL (reference sequence). The CDR3 has 15 amino acids. DNA of the CDR3: TGTGCCAGCAGCCAGGAAACAGGGGGCACAGATACGCAGTATTTT. Residues: CASSQETGGTDTQYF.

This clonotype is medium-sized (0.01 to 0.1%). V is TRBV25-1 and J is TRBJ1-1, with 11 bases that match TRBD1. The germline CDR1 and CDR2 sequences are MGHDK and SYGVNS. The V segment lost 6 bases and the J segment 8 bases; nucleotides outside the gene matches: 11. The CDR3 consists of 15 residues. CDR3 bases: TGTGCCAGCAGAAAAGGACAGGGGGCGCTGGGGGAAGCTTTCTTT. Its protein is CASRKGQGALGEAFF.

Ten or more counts support this clonotype. The chain recombines TRBV5-1 with TRBJ1-5; no definite D call. Trimming left V 4 bases short and J 6 bases short, with 11 bases between. The CDR3 has 13 amino acids. Per the germline V gene, CDR1 is SGHRS and CDR2 is YFSETQ. The CDR3, as DNA: TGCGCCAGCAGCAGAGAAGTTGGTCAGCCCCAGCATTTT. Protein product: CASSREVGQPQHF. The full variable domain, with the rest looked up from reference TRBV5-1 and TRBJ1-5, is KAGVTQTPRYLIKTRGQQVTLSCSPISGHRSVSWYQQTPGQGLQFLFEYFSETQRNKGNFPGRFSGRQFSNSRSEMNVSTLELGDSALYLCASSREVGQPQHFGDGTRLSIL.

About this clonotype itself: It may be a read error: a sequence one base away is much more abundant. Given the absence of the conserved phenylalanine or tryptophan at the CDR3 end, a read error is likely. The chain employs TRBV7-2 and TRBJ2-2; 7 positions match TRBD1. Germline trimming cut 5 bases from V and 8 bases from J; bases unmatched to any gene: 5. Germline assignment: CDR1 SGHTA and CDR2 FQGNSA. There are 13 residues in the CDR3. CDR3 sequence: CASSKTGRGELFY. CDR3 DNA: TGTGCCAGCAGCAAGACAGGGCGGGGGGAGCTGTTTTAT.

By sample fraction, this clonotype is medium-sized. The chain recombines TRBV24-1 with TRBJ2-6; possible D gene TRBD1, 5 bases. The CDR3 extends over 16 amino acids. Germline CDR1 reads KGHDR; CDR2 reads SFDVKD. The V and J ends lost 0 bases and 1 base respectively, with 6 bases between them. The CDR3 loop is CATSDLTGSGANVLTF. Written as DNA, the CDR3 is TGTGCCACCAGTGATTTGACAGGATCTGGGGCCAACGTCCTGACTTTC.

This clonotype was counted many times. V usage is TRBV7-9 and J usage is TRBJ2-1; weak D call: TRBD2 (5 bases). The germline gives CDR1 SEHNR, CDR2 FQNEAQ (reference sequence). There are 12 residues in the CDR3. V lost 5 bases and J lost 15, with 17 bases in between. The CDR3 spells CASSTNVLRGFF. In DNA form, the CDR3 reads TGTGCCAGCAGCACTAACGTCCTTCGGGGGTTCTTC. The whole variable domain, remainder taken from reference TRBV7-9 and TRBJ2-1, is DTGVSQNPRHKITKRGQNVTFRCDPISEHNRLYWYRQTLGQGPEFLTYFQNEAQLEKSRLLSDRFSAERPKGSFSTLEIQRTEQGDSAMYLCASSTNVLRGFFGPGTRLTVL.

This clonotype occurred many times. V gene TRBV6-4 combines with J gene TRBJ2-3; no firm D call. The CDR3 contains 15 residues. V was shortened by 2 bases and J by 1 base, with 10 bases between the two germline ends. Germline V lookup: CDR1 MRHNA, CDR2 SNTAGT. The CDR3 nucleotides read TGTGCCAGCAGTGACACCCTATGGGGCACAGATACGCAGTATTTT. The encoded protein is CASSDTLWGTDTQYF.

There are many counts of this clonotype. V gene TRBV15 combines with J gene TRBJ1-2; 9 nucleotides line up with TRBD1. This CDR3 comprises 15 residues. From germline, CDR1 is LNHNV and CDR2 YYDKDF (reference sequence). The V segment lost 1 base and the J segment 8 bases; nucleotides outside the gene matches: 8. The CDR3 nucleotides read TGTGCCACCAGCAGAGGGGGAGGGACAGGGCTCGGCTACACCTTC. As protein: CATSRGGGTGLGYTF.

At least ten counts were recorded for this clonotype. The chain carries TRBV19 and TRBJ1-5; D perhaps matches TRBD1 (6 bases). The CDR3 spans 13 residues. Germline loops: CDR1 LNHDA, CDR2 SQIVND (reference sequence). Trimming removed 5 bases from V and 4 bases from J, with 9 bases in between. The CDR3 sequence: CASSQDRNQPQHF. The CDR3 DNA reads TGTGCCAGTAGTCAAGACAGGAATCAGCCCCAGCATTTT.

This clonotype is judged medium-sized. CDR3 coding DNA: TGTGCCAGCAGTGGGGATCGCCGCGCCGAAGCTTTCTTT. It translates to CASSGDRRAEAFF. The gene calls are TRBV25-1 and TRBJ1-1; no clear D. The CDR3 is made up of 13 amino acids. V was trimmed by 4 bases and J by 8 bases, leaving 14 bases between them. CDR1 and CDR2 from the germline V gene are MGHDK and SYGVNS.

The chain uses TRBV29-1 and TRBJ1-1; no clear D. Trimming stripped 6 bases from V and 4 bases from J, with 15 bases between. Germline CDR1 is SQVTM and CDR2 is ANQGSEA. The CDR3 totals 13 residues. The CDR3 region is CSVPGLPATEAFF. CDR3 nucleotides: TGCAGCGTCCCTGGCCTCCCTGCCACTGAAGCTTTCTTT. The variable domain in full, with the rest retrieved from reference TRBV29-1 and TRBJ1-1, is SAVISQKPSRDICQRGTSLTIQCQVDSQVTMMFWYRQQPGQSLTLIATANQGSEATYESGFVIDKFPISRPNLTFSTLTVSNMSPEDSSIYLCSVPGLPATEAFFGQGTRLTVV.

This clonotype is categorized as medium-sized (0.01 to 0.1%). The chain recombines TRBV10-3 with TRBJ2-2; D is undetermined. Germline V lookup: CDR1 ENHRY, CDR2 SYGVKD. The CDR3 consists of 14 residues. The V end was cut by 7 bases, the J end by 1 base, with 10 bases between. The CDR3 sequence is CAIKTPENTGELFF. The CDR3 bases are TGTGCCATCAAAACGCCGGAGAACACCGGGGAGCTGTTTTTT.

This chain connects TRBV3-1 to TRBJ2-7; D is ambiguous. The CDR3 extends over 15 amino acids. Trimming removed 1 base from V and 3 bases from J, with 13 bases in between. Germline V gene lookup returns CDR1 LGHDT and CDR2 YNNKEL (reference sequence). The CDR3 reads CASSQGLGASYEQYV. For the CDR3, the DNA is TGTGCCAGCAGCCAAGGTCTAGGCGCAAGCTACGAGCAGTACGTC.

This clonotype was found a few times. This chain uses TRBV12-3 or TRBV12-4 with TRBJ2-2; 8 bases are a match to TRBD2. This CDR3 region has 16 residues. Germline trimming cut 3 bases from V and 3 bases from J; bases unmatched to any gene: 6. This CDR3 is CASSFWPSGYTGELFF. The CDR3 coding sequence is TGTGCCAGCAGTTTCTGGCCTAGCGGGTACACCGGGGAGCTGTTTTTT.

This clonotype is medium-sized. V and J are TRBV20-1 and TRBJ1-1; D unclear. Germline loops: CDR1 DFQATT, CDR2 SNEGSKA (reference sequence). The CDR3 is made up of 13 amino acids. V lost 5 bases to trimming and J lost 1 base, with 11 bases between them. The DNA for the CDR3 is TGCAGTGCTCCCTGGAGGGCGAACACTGAAGCTTTCTTT. It codes for CSAPWRANTEAFF.